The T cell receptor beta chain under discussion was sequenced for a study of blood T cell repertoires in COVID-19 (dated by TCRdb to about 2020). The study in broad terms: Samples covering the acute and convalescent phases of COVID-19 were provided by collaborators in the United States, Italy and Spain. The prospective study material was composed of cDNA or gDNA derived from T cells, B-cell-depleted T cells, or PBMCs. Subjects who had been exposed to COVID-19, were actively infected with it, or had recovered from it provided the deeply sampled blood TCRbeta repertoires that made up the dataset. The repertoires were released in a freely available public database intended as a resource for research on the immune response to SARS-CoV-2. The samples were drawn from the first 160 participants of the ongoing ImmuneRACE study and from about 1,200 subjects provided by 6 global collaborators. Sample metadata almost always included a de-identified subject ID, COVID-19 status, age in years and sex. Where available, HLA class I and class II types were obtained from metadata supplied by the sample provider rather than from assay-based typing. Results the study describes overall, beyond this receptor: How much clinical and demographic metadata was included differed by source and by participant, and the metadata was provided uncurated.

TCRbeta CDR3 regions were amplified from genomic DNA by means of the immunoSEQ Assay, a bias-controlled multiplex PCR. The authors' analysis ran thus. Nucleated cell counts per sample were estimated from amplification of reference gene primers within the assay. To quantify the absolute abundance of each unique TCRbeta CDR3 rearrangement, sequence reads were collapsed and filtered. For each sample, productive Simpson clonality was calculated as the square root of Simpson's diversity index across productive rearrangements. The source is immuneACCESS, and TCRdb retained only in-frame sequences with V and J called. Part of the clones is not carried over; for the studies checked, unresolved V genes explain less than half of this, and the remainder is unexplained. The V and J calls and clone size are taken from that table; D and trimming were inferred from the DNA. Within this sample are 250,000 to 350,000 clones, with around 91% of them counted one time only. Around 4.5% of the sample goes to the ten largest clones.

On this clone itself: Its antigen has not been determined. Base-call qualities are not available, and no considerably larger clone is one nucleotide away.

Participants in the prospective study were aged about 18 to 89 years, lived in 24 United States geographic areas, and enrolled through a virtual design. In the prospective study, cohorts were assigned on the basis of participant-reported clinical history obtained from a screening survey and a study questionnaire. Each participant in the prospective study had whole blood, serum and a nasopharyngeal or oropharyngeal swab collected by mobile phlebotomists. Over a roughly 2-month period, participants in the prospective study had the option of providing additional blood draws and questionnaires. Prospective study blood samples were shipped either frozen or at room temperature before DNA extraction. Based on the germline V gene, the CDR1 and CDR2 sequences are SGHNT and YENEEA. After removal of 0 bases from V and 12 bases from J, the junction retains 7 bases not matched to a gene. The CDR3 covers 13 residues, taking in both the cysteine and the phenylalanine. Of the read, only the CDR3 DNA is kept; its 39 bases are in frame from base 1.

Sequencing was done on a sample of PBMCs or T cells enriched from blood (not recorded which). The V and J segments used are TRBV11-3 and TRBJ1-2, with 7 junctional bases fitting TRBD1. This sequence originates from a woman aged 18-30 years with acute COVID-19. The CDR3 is CASSLDRGTRDTF. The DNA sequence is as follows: TGTGCCAGCAGCTTAGACAGGGGGACTAGAGACACCTTC.